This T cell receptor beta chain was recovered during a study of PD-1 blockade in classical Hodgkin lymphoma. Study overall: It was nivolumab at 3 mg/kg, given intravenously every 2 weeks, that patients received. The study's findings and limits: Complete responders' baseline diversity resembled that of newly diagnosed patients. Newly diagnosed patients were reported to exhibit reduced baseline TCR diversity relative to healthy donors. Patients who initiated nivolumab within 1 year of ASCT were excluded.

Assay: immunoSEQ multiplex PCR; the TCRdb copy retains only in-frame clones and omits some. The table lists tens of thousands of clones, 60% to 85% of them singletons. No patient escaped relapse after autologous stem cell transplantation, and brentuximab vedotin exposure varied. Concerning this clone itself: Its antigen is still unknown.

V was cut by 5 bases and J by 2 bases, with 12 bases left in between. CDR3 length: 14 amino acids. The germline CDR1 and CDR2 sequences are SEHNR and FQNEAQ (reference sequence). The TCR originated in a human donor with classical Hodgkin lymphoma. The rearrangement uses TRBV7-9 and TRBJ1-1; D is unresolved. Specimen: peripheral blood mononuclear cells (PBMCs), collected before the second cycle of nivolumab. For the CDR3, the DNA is TGTGCCAGCAGCCTTCCAGTATCCAACACTGAAGCTTTCTTT. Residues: CASSLPVSNTEAFF. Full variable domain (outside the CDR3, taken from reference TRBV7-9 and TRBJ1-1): DTGVSQNPRHKITKRGQNVTFRCDPISEHNRLYWYRQTLGQGPEFLTYFQNEAQLEKSRLLSDRFSAERPKGSFSTLEIQRTEQGDSAMYLCASSLPVSNTEAFFGQGTRLTVV.